Each of the 19 T cell receptor beta chains below was sequenced from the same sample in a study of cytomegalovirus exposure and HLA in healthy donors. Vbeta (60) and Jbeta (13) primers were used in the PCR. This table comes from immunoSEQ multiplex PCR, and its TCRdb copy is limited to in-frame clones, with some not included. Here the sample spans roughly 110,000 clones, over 65% being singletons. Sequencing input: PBMCs. All receptors derive from a woman aged 40 to 50 in good health and CMV-seropositive.

The chain couples TRBV7-3 to TRBJ2-1, with 10 bases fitting TRBD2. Germline V lookup: CDR1 SGHTA, CDR2 FQGTGA. Losses at the gene ends were 3 bases for V and 4 bases for J; bases not matched to a gene: 6. This CDR3 contains 16 residues. CDR3 sequence: CASSFKRGGHYNEQFF. Written as DNA, the CDR3 is TGTGCCAGCAGCTTCAAGCGGGGGGGCCATTACAATGAGCAGTTCTTC.

The chain is built from TRBV10-3 and TRBJ1-1; a possible D gene is TRBD1 (5 bases). Trimming shortened V by 7 bases and J by 0 bases, and 6 bases separated the two germline ends. The CDR3 totals 12 residues. Germline assignment: CDR1 ENHRY and CDR2 SYGVKD. CDR3 residues: CAIKGVNTEAFF. CDR3 coding DNA: TGTGCCATCAAAGGGGTGAACACTGAAGCTTTCTTT.

The chain has TRBV7-9 and TRBJ1-5; 8 bases are shared with TRBD1. The CDR3 runs 17 residues. Germline-derived CDR1 and CDR2 are SEHNR and FQNEAQ (reference sequence). With 5 bases clipped from V and 1 base from J, the junction kept 10 bases outside the gene matches. DNA for the CDR3: TGTGCCAGCAGCCCCTCCCCCGGACAGGGAAGCAATCAGCCCCAGCATTTT. Translating it yields CASSPSPGQGSNQPQHF.

In its sample, this clone was seen once. The chain uses TRBV30 and TRBJ2-7; D is undetermined. Germline loops: CDR1 GTSNPN, CDR2 SVGIG (reference sequence). Trimming removed 2 bases from V and 2 bases from J, with 10 bases in between. The CDR3 extends over 13 amino acids. This CDR3 reads CAWSPKTTYEQYF. The CDR3 bases are TGTGCCTGGAGTCCTAAAACCACCTACGAGCAGTACTTC.

The chain combines TRBV30 with TRBJ2-1, with D possibly being TRBD2 (5 bases). This CDR3 has 15 residues. Trimming removed 2 bases at V and 2 bases at J, with 13 bases between. CDR1 and CDR2 from the germline V gene are GTSNPN and SVGIG (reference sequence). The chain's CDR3 is CAWSIRGIAYNEQFF. The CDR3 DNA follows: TGTGCCTGGAGTATCAGAGGGATAGCCTACAATGAGCAGTTCTTC.

V and J are TRBV4-1 and TRBJ2-7; TRBD1 matches at 9 bases. The CDR3 is 14 residues long. The germline V gene encodes CDR1 MGHRA and CDR2 YSYEKL. V dropped 2 bases and J dropped 4; count of bases not matched to a gene: 3. For the CDR3, the DNA is TGCGCCAGCAGCCAACGACAGGGGGAATACGAGCAGTACTTC. As protein: CASSQRQGEYEQYF.

This clone was observed a few times. This sequence joins TRBV29-1 and TRBJ2-1, with TRBD2 identical over 7 bases. Germline V gene sequence: CDR1 SQVTM, CDR2 ANQGSEA. Trimming cost V 5 bases and J 0 bases; bases outside gene matches: 1. This CDR3 comprises 13 residues. This CDR3 reads CSVTGGSYNEQFF. The DNA for the CDR3 is TGCAGCGTTACGGGGGGCTCCTACAATGAGCAGTTCTTC.

This chain connects TRBV10-2 to TRBJ2-7; TRBD1 agrees at 9 bases. In germline, CDR1 is WSHSY, CDR2 SAAADI. This CDR3 is 15 amino acids long. The V and J ends lost 6 bases and 0 bases, in that order; junction bases with no gene match: 6. CDR3 bases: TGCGCCAGCAGCTTCGACAGGGGGGACTCCTACGAGCAGTACTTC. This gives the protein CASSFDRGDSYEQYF.

The chain links TRBV29-1 to TRBJ2-3; a weak D match, TRBD1 (5 bases). Looked up from germline, CDR1 is SQVTM and CDR2 is ANQGSEA. The CDR3 has 14 residues. V lost 7 bases to trimming and J lost 1 base, with 15 bases between them. As DNA, the CDR3 is TGCAGCGCCCAGGGTTGGCTGGGCACAGATACGCAGTATTTT. This codes for CSAQGWLGTDTQYF.

A single count supports this clone. This chain's CDR3 is CASSLKRSYLDEKLFF. The DNA of the CDR3 is TGTGCCAGCAGCTTGAAGCGGTCCTACCTCGATGAAAAACTGTTTTTT. The V gene is TRBV5-6, the J gene TRBJ1-4, with no clear D. This CDR3 is built from 16 residues. CDR1 and CDR2 from the germline V gene are SGHDT and YYEEEE. V shed 1 base and J shed 6 bases, with 16 bases lying between them.

The genes are TRBV4-1 and TRBJ2-2; D unclear. Trimming took 0 bases from V and 1 from J, leaving 12 bases between them. The CDR3 is 17 amino acids. Germline CDR1 MGHRA, CDR2 YSYEKL. The CDR3 nucleotides read TGCGCCAGCAGCCAAGAGAGGCGTCTAATGAACACCGGGGAGCTGTTTTTT. Its translation is CASSQERRLMNTGELFF.

The chain recombines TRBV7-9 with TRBJ2-3; D remains ambiguous. V lost 1 base and J lost 0, with 8 bases in between. The germline CDR1 and CDR2 sequences are SEHNR and FQNEAQ (reference sequence). The CDR3 sequence is 15 residues long. The CDR3 loop reads CASSLGSLSTDTQYF. In nucleotides, the CDR3 is TGTGCCAGCAGCTTAGGAAGCCTGAGCACAGATACGCAGTATTTT.

This clone was seen just once. The chain employs TRBV29-1 and TRBJ2-3; D may be TRBD2 (7 bases). V was trimmed by 7 bases and J by 6 bases, leaving 20 bases between them. Germline V gene lookup returns CDR1 SQVTM and CDR2 ANQGSEA. The CDR3 covers 14 residues. CDR3 amino acids: CSADASGGWDTQYF. The CDR3 DNA follows: TGCAGCGCCGATGCCTCGGGGGGCTGGGATACGCAGTATTTT.

The chain joins TRBV25-1 to TRBJ1-1; D not certain. This CDR3 region has 11 residues. The germline gives CDR1 MGHDK, CDR2 SYGVNS. The V and J ends lost 5 bases and 8 bases respectively, with 9 bases between them. CDR3 bases: TGTGCCAGCAGTCTCAGGAAAGAAGCTTTCTTT. It translates to CASSLRKEAFF.

This clone was picked up a small number of times. CDR3 sequence: CAISELSYFLYGYTF. The CDR3 DNA sequence: TGTGCCATCAGTGAGTTGTCTTATTTTCTCTATGGCTACACCTTC. The rearrangement links TRBV10-3 to TRBJ1-2; D call uncertain. The V end lost 1 base, the J end lost 4 bases, and 13 bases lay between the germline ends. The CDR3 consists of 15 residues. CDR1 ENHRY and CDR2 SYGVKD come from the germline V gene.

The rearrangement joins TRBV4-1 to TRBJ2-7, with D perhaps TRBD1 (6 bases). CDR1 and CDR2 (germline): MGHRA, YSYEKL. V was pared by 0 bases and J by 6 bases, with 15 bases between. This CDR3 is 15 amino acids long. The CDR3 protein is CASSQDVLTGIEQYF. The CDR3, as DNA: TGCGCCAGCAGCCAAGATGTCCTCACAGGGATCGAGCAGTACTTC.

The chain couples TRBV6-6 to TRBJ2-3; tentative D call: TRBD1 (7 bases). There are 16 residues in the CDR3. Per germline, CDR1 MNHNY and CDR2 SVGAGI (reference sequence). V shed 5 bases and J shed 0 bases, with 15 bases lying between them. CDR3 region: CASSTQEGASTDTQYF. CDR3 DNA: TGTGCCAGCAGTACCCAGGAGGGGGCTAGCACAGATACGCAGTATTTT.

The rearrangement joins TRBV4-2 to TRBJ1-1; weak D call: TRBD1 (5 bases). Trimming stripped 1 base from V and 1 base from J, with 10 bases between. The length of the CDR3 is 15 residues. CDR1 and CDR2 (germline): LGHNA, YNFKEQ. The CDR3 sequence: CASSQVGAGNTEAFF. CDR3 DNA sequence: TGTGCCAGCAGCCAAGTTGGGGCAGGGAACACTGAAGCTTTCTTT.

This clone was found once. The V and J genes are TRBV30 and TRBJ1-6, with TRBD1 identical over 8 bases. The CDR3 is 15 residues long. Germline lookup yields CDR1 GTSNPN and CDR2 SVGIG (reference sequence). With V trimmed by 1 base and J by 9 bases, 8 bases remained unmatched. CDR3 amino acids: CAWSEGSGTGSPLHF. Here the CDR3 DNA reads TGTGCCTGGAGTGAGGGGTCAGGGACAGGTTCACCCCTCCACTTT. Full variable domain (remainder filled in from reference TRBV30 and TRBJ1-6): SQTIHQWPATLVQPVGSPLSLECTVEGTSNPNLYWYRQAAGRGLQLLFYSVGIGQISSEVPQNLSASRPQDRQFILSSKKLLLSDSGFYLCAWSEGSGTGSPLHFGNGTRLTVT.